The 12 T cell receptor beta chains below all came from one sample that was sequenced in a study of T cells in Graves' hyperthyroidism and ophthalmopathy. RNA transcripts yielded amplified TCR beta CDR3 regions. In the first-round RT-PCR of the TCR CDR3, the HTBI primer set was used. TCRdb recomputed calls from the multiplex PCR reads with MiXCR, one row per CDR3 protein. The sample lists a few hundred thousand distinct CDR3 sequences, about a fifth occurring once. The sequencing sample was made of blood. Source of these receptors: a man younger than 30 with Graves' hyperthyroidism.

In its sample, this clonotype was seen many times. V and J are TRBV2 and TRBJ2-5; D may match TRBD1 or TRBD2 (5 bases each). Germline V lookup: CDR1 SNHLY, CDR2 FYNNEI. Trimming pared 8 bases from V and 5 bases from J, leaving 12 bases between. There are 12 residues in the CDR3. DNA for the CDR3: TGTGCCAGCCTCCGGGACGGGGAGACCCAGTACTTC. Its translation: CASLRDGETQYF.

In this sample, this clonotype turned up many times. The chain is built from TRBV5-1 and TRBJ1-1, with a weak D call TRBD1 (5 bases). Deletions cut 6 bases from V and 6 bases from J, with 9 bases between. Germline values: CDR1 SGHRS, CDR2 YFSETQ. The CDR3 covers 11 residues. In DNA form, the CDR3 reads TGCGCCAGCATCCAGGGCTCTGAAGCTTTCTTT. Its translation is CASIQGSEAFF. Variable domain in full (rest from reference TRBV5-1 and TRBJ1-1): KAGVTQTPRYLIKTRGQQVTLSCSPISGHRSVSWYQQTPGQGLQFLFEYFSETQRNKGNFPGRFSGRQFSNSRSEMNVSTLELGDSALYLCASIQGSEAFFGQGTRLTVV.

The chain carries TRBV27 and TRBJ2-7, with D possibly called TRBD1 or TRBD2 (5 bases each). V lost 5 bases to trimming and J lost 6 bases, with 17 bases between them. Germline V gives CDR1 MNHEY, CDR2 SMNVEV (reference sequence). CDR3 length: 14 residues. The DNA for the CDR3 is TGTGCCAGCAGTCCGCTCGGCCTGGGGGTCGAGCAGTACTTC. Protein product: CASSPLGLGVEQYF.

This clonotype was counted ten times or more. The CDR3 region is CASSVNRDPREQYF. The CDR3 nucleotides are TGTGCCAGCAGTGTTAACAGGGACCCTCGCGAGCAGTACTTC. The rearrangement links TRBV6-1 to TRBJ2-7; D is perhaps TRBD1 (6 bases). V was clipped by 4 bases and J by 6 bases, with 16 bases between them. The CDR3 runs 14 residues. Per germline, CDR1 MNHNS and CDR2 SASEGT.

This clonotype was observed at least ten times. The chain couples TRBV29-1 to TRBJ2-5, with TRBD1 matching 12 bases. Germline trimming cut 6 bases from V and 5 bases from J; bases unmatched to any gene: 7. Germline V gives CDR1 SQVTM, CDR2 ANQGSEA. The CDR3 is 14 residues long. The CDR3 sequence is CSVGDRGLWETQYF. The CDR3 DNA reads as TGCAGCGTGGGGGACAGGGGGCTATGGGAGACCCAGTACTTC. The complete variable domain, with remaining parts taken from reference TRBV29-1 and TRBJ2-5, reads SAVISQKPSRDICQRGTSLTIQCQVDSQVTMMFWYRQQPGQSLTLIATANQGSEATYESGFVIDKFPISRPNLTFSTLTVSNMSPEDSSIYLCSVGDRGLWETQYFGPGTRLLVL.

The chain links TRBV25-1 to TRBJ2-2, with 9 bases matching TRBD1. V trimming: 6 bases; J trimming: 4 bases; junction bases outside the gene matches: 12. The CDR3 sequence is 17 residues long. Germline V CDR1 and CDR2: MGHDK, SYGVNS. The CDR3, as DNA: TGTGCCAGCAGGGGGGTGGGGACAGGGATTGGCACCGGGGAGCTGTTTTTT. Its translation is CASRGVGTGIGTGELFF.

The table lists this clonotype with many counts. The chain combines TRBV6-5 with TRBJ2-5; 11 positions match TRBD1. The germline gives CDR1 MNHEY, CDR2 SVGAGI. There are 17 residues in the CDR3. The V and J ends lost 0 bases and 5 bases, in that order; junction bases with no gene match: 8. CDR3 DNA: TGTGCCAGCAGTTACTCGGTCGGGACAGGGGGTTGGGAGACCCAGTACTTC. It translates to CASSYSVGTGGWETQYF.

This clonotype has at least ten counts. This chain connects TRBV28 to TRBJ2-7; unclear D gene. V lost 4 bases, J lost 0 bases, and 10 bases lay in between. This CDR3 has 14 amino acids. Germline CDR1 reads MDHEN; CDR2 reads SYDVKM. The CDR3 sequence is CASSSYSSSYEQYF. The CDR3 bases are TGTGCCAGCAGTTCCTACTCGAGCTCCTACGAGCAGTACTTC.

The rearrangement uses TRBV27 and TRBJ2-7; the D call may be TRBD1 or TRBD2 (5 bases each). Germline assignment: CDR1 MNHEY and CDR2 SMNVEV (reference sequence). Trimming took off 1 base at V and 3 bases at J, with 13 bases between the two ends. This CDR3 has 15 amino acids. The chain's CDR3 is CASSLLGTENYEQYF. As DNA, the CDR3 is TGTGCCAGCAGTTTATTAGGGACGGAAAACTACGAGCAGTACTTC.

This clonotype appeared many times. This chain connects TRBV6-2 or TRBV6-3 to TRBJ2-7; a weak D match, TRBD2 (6 bases). The CDR3 extends over 14 amino acids. Germline-derived CDR1 and CDR2 are MNHEY and SVGEGT. V was clipped by 1 base and J by 3 bases, with 10 bases between them. The CDR3 loop is CASSYFVGGYEQYF. The CDR3 nucleotides read TGTGCCAGCAGTTACTTCGTGGGGGGCTACGAGCAGTACTTC.

This clonotype was counted at least ten times. The J gene is TRBJ1-2, the V gene TRBV6-5, with D uncertain. This CDR3 has 15 amino acids. V lost 0 bases to trimming and J lost 0 bases, with 8 bases between them. Germline CDR1 is MNHEY and CDR2 is SVGAGI. The CDR3 region has the DNA TGTGCCAGCAGTTACTCAGTGACTACTAACTATGGCTACACCTTC. Encoded protein: CASSYSVTTNYGYTF.

Many counts were recorded for this clonotype. This chain joins TRBV28 and TRBJ2-5; D may be TRBD2 (6 bases). Trimming shortened V by 6 bases and J by 5 bases, and 10 bases separated the two germline ends. The CDR3 loop spans 12 amino acids. Germline CDR1 is MDHEN and CDR2 is SYDVKM. The CDR3 DNA is TGTGCCAGCAGCGGGGGTCCGGAGACCCAGTACTTC. Translation gives CASSGGPETQYF.